The next 27 T cell receptor beta chains were all read from a single sample in a study of naive and memory T cell subsets. Both TRBC1 and TRBC2 were covered by a beta constant-region primer of two equimolar oligonucleotides. The ligated cDNA underwent four PCR rounds using SP2 and nested alpha and beta constant-region primers. TCRdb reprocessed the UMI-ligation and nested PCR reads with MiXCR, giving one entry per CDR3 protein. The repertoire holds 8,500 to 10,000 distinct CDR3 sequences, with roughly 5.4% as singletons. Sequenced input: CD4+ TEMRA cells from blood. The subset denotes: effector memory re-expressing CD45RA, CD45RA+ CD27-. Receptor source: a human donor in good health.

This clonotype was found many times. This chain links TRBV29-1 with TRBJ2-2; D may be TRBD2 (7 bases). This CDR3 is 15 amino acids long. V lost 7 bases and J lost 3, with 18 bases in between. Germline V lookup: CDR1 SQVTM, CDR2 ANQGSEA. The CDR3 DNA is TGCAGCGGGCGAATAGGGGGGGCCCACACCGGGGAGCTGTTTTTT. This translates into CSGRIGGAHTGELFF.

The CDR3 region has the DNA TGTGCCAGTAGTCTCTGGACAACCAACACTGAAGCTTTCTTT. It encodes CASSLWTTNTEAFF. V and J are TRBV19 and TRBJ1-1; possibly TRBD1 for D (5 bases). CDR3 length: 14 amino acids. Trimming stripped 5 bases from V and 2 bases from J, with 12 bases between. Germline CDR1 is LNHDA and CDR2 is SQIVND (reference sequence).

This clonotype was recorded many times. The V gene is TRBV18, the J gene TRBJ2-5; 8 nucleotides match TRBD1. V lost 5 bases and J lost 1; bases outside the gene matches: 6. The CDR3 is 15 amino acids. The V gene's germline CDR1 is KGHSH and CDR2 LQKENI. The CDR3 DNA sequence: TGTGCCAGCTCATTACACAGGGGGACCCAAGAGACCCAGTACTTC. It codes for CASSLHRGTQETQYF.

This clonotype was recorded at least ten times. This chain connects TRBV20-1 to TRBJ2-1; 7 bases are shared with TRBD1. The V and J ends lost 4 bases and 7 bases, in that order; junction bases with no gene match: 13. CDR1 is DFQATT and CDR2 is SNEGSKA in the germline V gene (reference sequence). This CDR3 spans 15 amino acids. This CDR3 reads CSATNYGQVSNEQFF. CDR3 nucleotides: TGCAGTGCTACAAATTACGGACAGGTCTCGAATGAGCAGTTCTTC.

This clonotype was seen ten or more times. The CDR3 protein is CASIPVGGKDNEQFF. In DNA form, the CDR3 reads TGTGCCAGCATCCCGGTTGGGGGGAAAGACAATGAGCAGTTCTTC. The gene calls are TRBV7-2 and TRBJ2-1; a weak D match, TRBD2 (6 bases). The germline V gene encodes CDR1 SGHTA and CDR2 FQGNSA. V was shortened by 7 bases and J by 5 bases, with 18 bases between the two germline ends. This CDR3 has 15 residues. Based on the CDR3 plus reference TRBV7-2 and TRBJ2-1, the full variable domain is GAGVSQSPSNKVTEKGKDVELRCDPISGHTALYWYRQSLGQGLEFLIYFQGNSAPDKSGLPSDRFSAERTGGSVSTLTIQRTQQEDSAVYLCASIPVGGKDNEQFFGPGTRLTVL.

The chain uses TRBV18 and TRBJ2-3; D is ambiguous. Trimming shortened V by 4 bases and J by 0 bases, and 5 bases separated the two germline ends. CDR3 length: 13 amino acids. Germline CDR1 is KGHSH and CDR2 is LQKENI. The CDR3 sequence: CASSRPSTDTQYF. The DNA for the CDR3 is TGTGCCAGCTCACGACCAAGCACAGATACGCAGTATTTT.

This clonotype was detected many times. V is TRBV14 and J is TRBJ2-3; D remains unclear. The V and J ends lost 0 bases and 4 bases respectively, with 5 bases between them. The germline gives CDR1 SGHDN, CDR2 FVKESK. CDR3 length: 13 amino acids. DNA of the CDR3: TGTGCCAGCAGCCAAGATTGGGCAGATACGCAGTATTTT. This sequence encodes CASSQDWADTQYF.

This clonotype has only a few counts. This chain uses TRBV28 with TRBJ1-5, with 11 bases matching TRBD1. Germline CDR1 MDHEN, CDR2 SYDVKM. The CDR3 has 17 amino acids. V was pared by 3 bases and J by 7 bases, with 11 bases of the junction left unmatched. The CDR3 bases are TGTGCCAGCAGTTTGGGACAGGGGGGGTCCGGGAGGCAGCCCCAGCATTTT. This encodes CASSLGQGGSGRQPQHF.

The sample holds many counts of this clonotype. V is TRBV28 and J is TRBJ2-7; 8 positions match TRBD2. Germline V gene data show CDR1 as MDHEN and CDR2 as SYDVKM. Germline trimming cut 4 bases from V and 3 bases from J; bases unmatched to any gene: 8. The CDR3 is made up of 15 amino acids. CDR3 region: CASSSLAGGNYEQYF. Here the CDR3 DNA reads TGTGCCAGCAGTTCCTTGGCGGGAGGTAACTACGAGCAGTACTTC.

The table lists this clonotype with many counts. The chain combines TRBV9 with TRBJ1-1; D may be TRBD1 (5 bases). V shed 4 bases and J shed 0 bases, with 16 bases lying between them. Per the germline V gene, CDR1 is SGDLS and CDR2 is YYNGEE. This CDR3 is built from 16 residues. CDR3 sequence (DNA): TGTGCCAGCAGCCCTCCTAGAGGGGACCTGAACACTGAAGCTTTCTTT. It yields the protein CASSPPRGDLNTEAFF.

A few counts support this clonotype. The chain has TRBV30 and TRBJ1-1; the match to TRBD1 covers 8 bases. Losses at the gene ends were 2 bases for V and 3 bases for J; bases not matched to a gene: 8. Germline CDR1 is GTSNPN and CDR2 is SVGIG (reference sequence). The CDR3 covers 15 residues. This CDR3 reads CAWSQTDREDTEAFF. The CDR3 DNA is TGTGCCTGGAGTCAAACGGACAGGGAGGACACTGAAGCTTTCTTT.

Many counts were recorded for this clonotype. The CDR3 region is CASSLNRPGGMNTEAFF. The CDR3 DNA follows: TGTGCCAGCAGTTTAAACAGGCCCGGGGGAATGAACACTGAAGCTTTCTTT. This chain connects TRBV12-3 or TRBV12-4 to TRBJ1-1, with a weak D call TRBD1 (5 bases). V was shortened by 2 bases and J by 0 bases, with 16 bases between the two germline ends. This CDR3 is 17 amino acids long.

The table lists this clonotype with many counts. V and J are TRBV6-2 or TRBV6-3 and TRBJ1-1; D is possibly TRBD1 (5 bases). The CDR3 is 14 residues long. V lost 5 bases and J 3 bases, leaving 13 bases between the germline ends. Germline values: CDR1 MNHEY, CDR2 SVGEGT. The CDR3 sequence is CASSRSLGDTEAFF. In DNA, the CDR3 is TGTGCCAGCAGTCGGAGCTTGGGGGACACTGAAGCTTTCTTT.

The table lists this clonotype with many counts. This rearrangement joins TRBV18 to TRBJ2-5; D is unclear. Deletions cut 8 bases from V and 2 bases from J, with 6 bases between. CDR3 length equals 11 residues. The germline V gene has CDR1 KGHSH and CDR2 LQKENI. The CDR3 here is CASLTQETQYF. Written as DNA, the CDR3 is TGTGCCAGCCTTACTCAAGAGACCCAGTACTTC.

This clonotype was observed at least ten times. The chain combines TRBV21-1 with TRBJ2-7. TRBV21-1 is labeled a pseudogene. CDR3 length: 14 residues. In DNA, the CDR3 is TGTGCCAGCAGCACCGCAACGGAAATCTACGAGCAGTACTTC. This codes for CASSTATEIYEQYF.

This clonotype has a count of ten or more. The V gene is TRBV28, the J gene TRBJ2-6; D remains ambiguous. The germline CDR1 and CDR2 sequences are MDHEN and SYDVKM. The CDR3 covers 13 residues. V dropped 6 bases and J dropped 0 bases, with 3 bases sitting between them. The CDR3 DNA reads as TGTGCCAGCAGGCTCTCTGGGGCCAACGTCCTGACTTTC. Encoded protein: CASRLSGANVLTF. The whole variable domain, remainder taken from reference TRBV28 and TRBJ2-6, is DVKVTQSSRYLVKRTGEKVFLECVQDMDHENMFWYRQDPGLGLRLIYFSYDVKMKEKGDIPEGYSVSREKKERFSLILESASTNQTSMYLCASRLSGANVLTFGAGSRLTVL.

This clonotype was counted at least ten times. The chain recombines TRBV10-3 with TRBJ2-7, with 8 bases matching TRBD2. V lost 2 bases, J lost 4 bases, and 7 bases stayed unmatched. This CDR3 has 15 residues. CDR1 and CDR2 (germline): ENHRY, SYGVKD. CDR3 nucleotides: TGTGCCATCAGTGAGGACGGGAGGGCAGGATACGAGCAGTACTTC. Translation: CAISEDGRAGYEQYF.

This clonotype was seen ten or more times. V and J are TRBV20-1 and TRBJ2-1, with 7 bases aligning to TRBD2. V was clipped by 6 bases and J by 6 bases; unmatched bases: 11. Germline values: CDR1 DFQATT, CDR2 SNEGSKA (reference sequence). CDR3 length: 14 amino acids. In nucleotides, the CDR3 is TGCAGTGCCGGCGGGACTAACGAGCGCAATGAGCAGTTCTTC. Protein product: CSAGGTNERNEQFF.

This clonotype has more than one count but fewer than ten. The chain combines TRBV3-2 with TRBJ2-2; the table's D call, TRBD1, has no DNA check behind it. TRBV3-2 is recorded as a pseudogene. The CDR3 totals 15 residues. CDR3: CASSQVIRETGELFF. For the CDR3, the DNA is TGTGCCAGCAGCCAAGTAATCAGGGAGACCGGGGAGCTGTTTTTT.

This clonotype was seen ten or more times. The V and J genes are TRBV7-8 and TRBJ2-1; 7 nucleotides align to TRBD2. After removal of 5 bases from V and 1 base from J, the junction contained 8 bases not matched to a gene. The V gene's germline CDR1 is SGHVS and CDR2 FQNEAQ. The CDR3 contains 16 residues. The CDR3 DNA reads as TGTGCCAGCAGCCCAACCGGGCGGGAGTCCTACAATGAGCAGTTCTTC. Its translation: CASSPTGRESYNEQFF.

This clonotype was observed at least ten times. This sequence joins TRBV7-9 and TRBJ2-7; 7 bases map to TRBD2. Germline V gene data show CDR1 as SEHNR and CDR2 as FQNEAQ (reference sequence). The length of the CDR3 is 16 residues. The J segment lost 0 bases and the V segment lost 3 bases, leaving 8 bases of the junction unmatched. This CDR3 is CASSFFGGGDSYEQYF. CDR3 in DNA: TGTGCCAGCAGCTTTTTTGGCGGGGGAGACTCCTACGAGCAGTACTTC.

Ten or more counts support this clonotype. The V gene is TRBV4-3, the J gene TRBJ2-7, with 10 bases matching TRBD1. Per the germline V gene, CDR1 is LGHNA and CDR2 is YSLEER. The CDR3 extends over 18 amino acids. After removal of 1 base from V and 4 bases from J, the junction contained 13 bases not matched to a gene. The CDR3 sequence: CASSQAGDSGTGVYEQYF. The DNA of the CDR3 is TGCGCCAGCAGCCAAGCGGGGGACTCCGGGACAGGGGTGTACGAGCAGTACTTC.

This clonotype was seen repeatedly, ten times or more. This chain links TRBV2 with TRBJ2-3; D tentatively fits TRBD1 or TRBD2 (5 bases each). V was clipped by 6 bases and J by 0 bases, with 7 bases between them. This CDR3 contains 13 residues. The V gene's germline CDR1 is SNHLY and CDR2 FYNNEI. CDR3 bases: TGTGCCAGCAGGGGGGACAGCACAGATACGCAGTATTTT. Protein product: CASRGDSTDTQYF.

There are many counts of this clonotype. CDR3 bases: TGTGCCAGCAGCCCCGGCAGGGGGGCAGATACGCAGTATTTT. Translating gives CASSPGRGADTQYF. The chain links TRBV7-2 to TRBJ2-3; a weak D match, TRBD1 (7 bases). Trimming stripped 5 bases from V and 4 bases from J, with 13 bases between. CDR3 length: 14 amino acids. Germline V gene data show CDR1 as SGHTA and CDR2 as FQGNSA.

This clonotype was picked up many times. The genes are TRBV7-9 and TRBJ1-5; no clear D gene. V was trimmed by 5 bases and J by 3 bases, leaving 5 bases between them. The CDR3 covers 12 residues. Germline-derived CDR1 and CDR2 are SEHNR and FQNEAQ (reference sequence). The CDR3 nucleotides are TGTGCCAGCAGCAAGTACAATCAGCCCCAGCATTTT. Its protein is CASSKYNQPQHF.

This clonotype was detected ten times or more. The chain uses TRBV7-2 and TRBJ2-3; 11 bases map to TRBD2. After removal of 7 bases from V and 4 bases from J, the junction contained 7 bases not matched to a gene. Germline CDR1 reads SGHTA; CDR2 reads FQGNSA. CDR3 length equals 15 residues. CDR3 in amino acids: CASTRLAGLADTQYF. CDR3 nucleotide sequence: TGTGCCAGCACCCGACTAGCGGGGTTGGCAGATACGCAGTATTTT.

This clonotype showed up just a few times. The chain combines TRBV20-1 with TRBJ2-1; D gene ambiguous. Trimming pared 2 bases from V and 7 bases from J, leaving 18 bases between. The length of the CDR3 is 15 residues. Germline CDR1 DFQATT, CDR2 SNEGSKA (reference sequence). The CDR3 region has the DNA TGCAGTGCTAGAAAAGATATACGAACGCCTAATGAGCAGTTCTTC. Residues: CSARKDIRTPNEQFF.